Below, 18 T cell receptor beta chains from the same sample are listed, as sequenced in a study of shared clonotypes between healthy human individuals. Some clones are missing from TCRdb's copy, which holds only in-frame ones; the method was immunoSEQ multiplex PCR. The sample includes about 1 million clones, around 76% of them seen just once. Sequencing was carried out using memory CD4+ T cells sorted from blood. Subset reported: CD45RA-negative fraction. These receptors originate from a man between 18 and 29 years old in good health.

This chain's CDR3 is CASRGTENEKLFF. In DNA form, the CDR3 reads TGTGCCAGCCGCGGGACAGAGAATGAAAAACTGTTTTTT. V usage is TRBV2 and J usage is TRBJ1-4; 7 bases agree with TRBD1. Germline trimming cut 8 bases from V and 5 bases from J; bases unmatched to any gene: 5. The CDR3 sequence is 13 residues long. Looked up from germline, CDR1 is SNHLY and CDR2 is FYNNEI.

The genes are TRBV27 and TRBJ2-7; 7 bases line up with TRBD1. The CDR3 spans 15 residues. Germline CDR1 is MNHEY and CDR2 is SMNVEV (reference sequence). Unmatched junction bases numbered 7, after V lost 2 bases and J lost 3 bases. CDR3 loop: CASSLTGQSFYEQYF. CDR3 nucleotides: TGTGCCAGCAGTTTAACGGGACAGAGTTTCTACGAGCAGTACTTC.

V gene TRBV15 combines with J gene TRBJ2-5, with D possibly matching TRBD2 (5 bases). Trimming removed 0 bases from V and 5 bases from J, with 16 bases in between. The CDR3 contains 16 residues. Germline assignment: CDR1 LNHNV and CDR2 YYDKDF (reference sequence). CDR3 protein: CATSREVGLLGETQYF. CDR3 bases: TGTGCCACCAGCAGAGAGGTCGGACTCTTGGGGGAGACCCAGTACTTC. Drawing the rest from reference TRBV15 and TRBJ2-5, the complete variable domain is DAMVIQNPRYQVTQFGKPVTLSCSQTLNHNVMYWYQQKSSQAPKLLFHYYDKDFNNEADTPDNFQSRRPNTSFCFLDIRSPGLGDTAMYLCATSREVGLLGETQYFGPGTRLLVL.

This clone has just a few counts. The J gene is TRBJ2-3, the V gene TRBV11-3; TRBD2 aligns across 13 bases. The germline gives CDR1 SGHNT, CDR2 YENEEA. The CDR3 is 16 amino acids. V dropped 5 bases and J dropped 6; count of bases not matched to a gene: 8. CDR3 in amino acids: CASSPGTSGTLDTQYF. CDR3 DNA sequence: TGTGCCAGCAGCCCTGGGACTAGCGGGACCCTCGATACGCAGTATTTT.

Concerning this clone itself: The sample holds other DNA sequences that translate to the same CDR3. This sequence joins TRBV6-5 and TRBJ2-5; TRBD2 is a possible D gene (6 bases). The CDR3 is 13 residues long. In germline, CDR1 is MNHEY, CDR2 SVGAGI. The germline V and J ends were trimmed by 5 bases and 5 bases, with 12 bases remaining between them. The CDR3 protein is CASSNSGGETQYF. Here the CDR3 DNA reads TGTGCCAGCAGTAACAGCGGAGGGGAGACCCAGTACTTC.

The chain has TRBV4-1 and TRBJ1-5, with D unresolved. Trimming left V 0 bases short and J 0 bases short, with 12 bases between. This CDR3 region has 17 residues. Germline V gene lookup returns CDR1 MGHRA and CDR2 YSYEKL. CDR3 sequence: CASSQDGSLYSNQPQHF. For the CDR3, the DNA is TGCGCCAGCAGCCAAGATGGAAGTCTTTATAGCAATCAGCCCCAGCATTTT.

This clone was observed once. The rearrangement joins TRBV5-4 to TRBJ2-7; D perhaps matches TRBD2 (5 bases). The CDR3 contains 14 residues. V gave up 2 bases and J gave up 6 bases, with 15 bases separating them. Germline V CDR1 and CDR2: SGHNT, YYREEE (reference sequence). CDR3 sequence (DNA): TGTGCCAGCAGCTTTTCTCTAGCCTGGGGCGAGCAGTACTTC. This sequence encodes CASSFSLAWGEQYF.

The chain has TRBV28 and TRBJ2-5; a weak D match, TRBD2 (5 bases). The V end lost 2 bases, the J end lost 4 bases, and 8 bases lay between the germline ends. The CDR3 is 13 residues long. CDR1 and CDR2 (germline): MDHEN, SYDVKM. The CDR3 bases are TGTGCCAGCAGTTTAAGCGGTACAGAGACCCAGTACTTC. This gives the protein CASSLSGTETQYF.

This clone was counted a few times. The chain uses TRBV5-1 and TRBJ2-1; D unclear. Germline V gene data show CDR1 as SGHRS and CDR2 as YFSETQ. Trimming took off 4 bases at V and 2 bases at J, with 10 bases between the two ends. CDR3 length: 14 residues. CDR3 amino acids: CASSLGDAYNEQFF. The CDR3 nucleotides read TGCGCCAGCAGCCTGGGTGACGCCTACAATGAGCAGTTCTTC.

In regard to this clone: At the DNA level, this CDR3 is encoded by other sequences in the same sample as well. The rearrangement uses TRBV30 and TRBJ2-2; D is unresolved. The CDR3 consists of 11 residues. Between the trimmed V and J ends, which lost 5 bases and 1 base, there was a span of 2 bases. Germline assignment: CDR1 GTSNPN and CDR2 SVGIG (reference sequence). DNA of the CDR3: TGTGCCTGGGGGAACACCGGGGAGCTGTTTTTT. This codes for CAWGNTGELFF.

The chain has TRBV14 and TRBJ2-2; D call uncertain. Germline loops: CDR1 SGHDN, CDR2 FVKESK. This CDR3 spans 13 amino acids. Trimming cost V 1 base and J 5 bases, with 5 bases left between them. CDR3 DNA: TGTGCCAGCAGCCAAGTGGATACCGGGGAGCTGTTTTTT. Its translation is CASSQVDTGELFF.

The chain links TRBV13 to TRBJ2-1, with 10 nucleotides matching TRBD1. CDR1 is PRHDT, CDR2 FYEKMQ, per germline (reference sequence). Unmatched junction bases numbered 6, after V lost 4 bases and J lost 9 bases. CDR3 length: 14 residues. The CDR3: CASSWTGGRGEQFF. In nucleotides, the CDR3 is TGTGCCAGCAGCTGGACAGGGGGTCGCGGTGAGCAGTTCTTC.

The chain links TRBV4-1 to TRBJ1-5, with D maybe TRBD1 (6 bases). Looked up from germline, CDR1 is MGHRA and CDR2 is YSYEKL. CDR3 size: 15 residues. The germline V and J ends were trimmed by 0 bases and 3 bases, with 9 bases remaining between them. CDR3 sequence (DNA): TGCGCCAGCAGCCAAGAGCGGGGGCTCAATCAGCCCCAGCATTTT. Amino acid sequence: CASSQERGLNQPQHF.

The chain joins TRBV4-1 to TRBJ2-5, with TRBD2 matching 10 bases. Germline-derived CDR1 and CDR2 are MGHRA and YSYEKL. J was trimmed by 4 bases and V by 1 base; bases with no gene match: 9. The CDR3 is 17 amino acids. As DNA, the CDR3 is TGCGCCAGCAGCCAAGGCCCCTTTAGCGGGGGGACAGAGACCCAGTACTTC. Translated, it gives CASSQGPFSGGTETQYF.

The V call is TRBV18, the J call TRBJ1-6; D call uncertain. Between the trimmed V and J ends, which lost 6 bases and 0 bases, there was a span of 21 bases. From germline, CDR1 is KGHSH and CDR2 LQKENI. This CDR3 comprises 19 residues. In nucleotides, the CDR3 is TGTGCCAGCTCCCTCGGACGAGGCGAGATTATCTCCTATAATTCACCCCTCCACTTT. Its protein is CASSLGRGEIISYNSPLHF.

The gene calls are TRBV6-1 and TRBJ1-4, with a weak D call TRBD1 (6 bases). CDR3 length equals 14 residues. The V end lost 7 bases, the J end lost 4 bases, and 13 bases lay between the germline ends. The germline CDR1 and CDR2 sequences are MNHNS and SASEGT. The CDR3 DNA is TGTGCCAGCACTAACAGGGTTGGTAATGAAAAACTGTTTTTT. Its translation is CASTNRVGNEKLFF.

Of note for this clone: The same CDR3 can be traced to other DNA sequences in this sample. The V gene is TRBV5-1, the J gene TRBJ1-2; D not resolved. Trimming cost V 0 bases and J 6 bases, with 9 bases left between them. The CDR3 is made up of 13 amino acids. Per the germline V gene, CDR1 is SGHRS and CDR2 is YFSETQ. The CDR3: CASSLGTGNGYTF. The CDR3 DNA reads as TGCGCCAGCAGCTTGGGGACGGGTAATGGCTACACCTTC. Together with reference TRBV5-1 and TRBJ1-2, the CDR3 gives the full variable domain: KAGVTQTPRYLIKTRGQQVTLSCSPISGHRSVSWYQQTPGQGLQFLFEYFSETQRNKGNFPGRFSGRQFSNSRSEMNVSTLELGDSALYLCASSLGTGNGYTFGSGTRLTVV.

This rearrangement joins TRBV2 to TRBJ1-6; 9 bases agree with TRBD1. The ends lost 8 bases at V and 0 bases at J; junction bases unmatched: 8. Germline CDR1 SNHLY, CDR2 FYNNEI. CDR3 length: 17 residues. The CDR3 protein is CASGYRDRDSYNSPLHF. CDR3 nucleotides: TGTGCCAGCGGCTACCGGGACAGGGACTCCTATAATTCACCCCTCCACTTT.